The 28 T cell receptor beta chains presented below share a single source sample, sequenced in a study of blood T cell repertoires in COVID-19 (TCRdb year 2020). Library prep was done by the immunoSEQ multiplex PCR assay. What TCRdb holds here is the immuneACCESS table cut down to in-frame rearrangements. Part of the clones is not present; checked against another copy, under half of the missing clones reflect an unresolved V gene, and the others are unexplained. In this sample the table shows about 160,000 clones, 85% of which occur a single time. The ten biggest clones cover over 3% of the sample. Sequencing used peripheral blood. These receptors all come from a human donor with acute or convalescent COVID-19. The donor label of this sample is uncertain.

Regarding this clone: Germline and junction disagree at one end, which may indicate a read error. This chain's CDR3 is CAGSLAGNTEAFF. In nucleotides, the CDR3 is TGTGCCGGCAGCTTGGCCGGGAACACTGAAGCTTTCTTT. This chain links TRBV5-4 with TRBJ1-1, with no clear D. Looked up from germline, CDR1 is SGHNT and CDR2 is YYREEE (reference sequence). CDR3 length: 13 residues.

The V gene is TRBV6-5, the J gene TRBJ2-2; 8 bases are shared with TRBD1. J gave up 5 bases and V 4 bases, and 6 bases lay outside the gene matches. The CDR3 has 15 residues. The V gene's germline CDR1 is MNHEY and CDR2 SVGAGI. CDR3 sequence (DNA): TGTGCCAGCAGTTTGGGCCAGGGGGCGACCGGGGAGCTGTTTTTT. Its protein product is CASSLGQGATGELFF.

The chain links TRBV5-4 to TRBJ1-2; 12 bases fit TRBD1. Germline V gene data show CDR1 as SGHNT and CDR2 as YYREEE (reference sequence). The CDR3 has 17 amino acids. V dropped 4 bases and J dropped 6; count of bases not matched to a gene: 13. The CDR3 DNA follows: TGTGCCAGCAGCCTTGGAGGGACAGGGGGCAGGAAGGATGGCTACACCTTC. Protein sequence: CASSLGGTGGRKDGYTF.

This clone was counted only a few times. The rearrangement links TRBV5-1 to TRBJ1-1; 7 nucleotides match TRBD1. The CDR3 contains 13 residues. J was trimmed by 5 bases and V by 5 bases; bases with no gene match: 6. Germline V gives CDR1 SGHRS, CDR2 YFSETQ. The CDR3 is CASRDTTGTEAFF. CDR3 bases: TGCGCCAGCAGGGACACGACAGGGACTGAAGCTTTCTTT.

The rearrangement uses TRBV3-1 (or the pseudogene TRBV3-2) and TRBJ1-2; weak D call: TRBD1 (5 bases). The ends were cut back, 6 bases at V and 2 bases at J, with 13 bases in the middle. The CDR3 covers 14 residues. Germline V lookup: CDR1 LGHDT, CDR2 YNNKEL (reference sequence). CDR3 residues: CASSPLTANYGYTF. The DNA of the CDR3 is TGTGCCAGCAGTCCACTGACAGCAAACTATGGCTACACCTTC.

V is TRBV24-1 and J is TRBJ1-5; 7 bases map to TRBD1. This CDR3 has 14 amino acids. Trimming removed 5 bases from V and 4 bases from J; junction bases left unmatched: 4. CDR1 and CDR2 from the germline V gene are KGHDR and SFDVKD. The CDR3 loop reads CATSAPGQNQPQHF. CDR3 nucleotides: TGTGCCACCAGTGCCCCGGGACAGAATCAGCCCCAGCATTTT.

On this clone: At one end the junction does not follow the germline gene, possibly because of a read error. The chain links TRBV24-1 to TRBJ2-2; D perhaps matches TRBD1 (6 bases). The germline V gene encodes CDR1 KGHDR and CDR2 SFDVKD. This CDR3 spans 14 amino acids. CDR3 sequence: CATSGEGVTEELFF. Written as DNA, the CDR3 is TGTGCCACCAGTGGCGAGGGGGTTACCGAGGAGCTGTTTTTT.

This clone was counted between two and nine times. The chain has TRBV2 and TRBJ2-7; no clear D. The germline CDR1 and CDR2 sequences are SNHLY and FYNNEI. The CDR3 covers 12 residues. Between the trimmed V and J ends, which lost 7 bases and 0 bases, there was a span of 7 bases. The chain's CDR3 is CASTGSSYEQYF. The CDR3 DNA sequence: TGTGCCAGCACAGGCAGCTCCTACGAGCAGTACTTC.

The chain employs TRBV6-1 and TRBJ1-5, with a tentative D call TRBD1 (6 bases). V lost 2 bases and J lost 0, with 14 bases in between. The CDR3 is 17 residues long. Germline CDR1 MNHNS, CDR2 SASEGT. The CDR3 region is CASSESQGGNSNQPQHF. CDR3 sequence (DNA): TGTGCCAGCAGTGAATCACAGGGAGGGAATAGCAATCAGCCCCAGCATTTT.

The gene calls are TRBV6-5 and TRBJ2-5, with TRBD2 matching over 8 bases. The junction had 4 bases not matched to a gene; V was cut back by 2 bases and J by 2 bases. CDR3 length: 15 residues. Per germline, CDR1 MNHEY and CDR2 SVGAGI. CDR3 residues: CASSYGAGGQETQYF. The CDR3 coding sequence is TGTGCCAGCAGTTACGGGGCGGGGGGTCAAGAGACCCAGTACTTC.

The chain has TRBV7-2 and TRBJ2-3; 11 nucleotides line up with TRBD2. Trimming cost V 2 bases and J 5 bases; bases outside gene matches: 9. Germline CDR1 SGHTA, CDR2 FQGNSA. This CDR3 is 17 amino acids long. The CDR3 DNA reads TGTGCCAGCAGCTTACGGAGTAGCGGGGGGGGAAGAGATACGCAGTATTTT. Its protein is CASSLRSSGGGRDTQYF.

The chain links TRBV5-1 to TRBJ1-3; tentative D call: TRBD1 (6 bases). Germline V lookup: CDR1 SGHRS, CDR2 YFSETQ. The CDR3 spans 14 residues. Trimming cost V 3 bases and J 4 bases, with 11 bases left between them. CDR3 loop: CASSSGARGNTIYF. The CDR3 DNA reads as TGCGCCAGCAGCTCAGGGGCGCGAGGAAACACCATATATTTT. Full variable domain (outside the CDR3, taken from reference TRBV5-1 and TRBJ1-3): KAGVTQTPRYLIKTRGQQVTLSCSPISGHRSVSWYQQTPGQGLQFLFEYFSETQRNKGNFPGRFSGRQFSNSRSEMNVSTLELGDSALYLCASSSGARGNTIYFGEGSWLTVV.

The chain employs TRBV7-2 and TRBJ1-1, with 11 bases lining up with TRBD1. Germline values: CDR1 SGHTA, CDR2 FQGNSA. V trimming: 5 bases; J trimming: 4 bases; junction bases outside the gene matches: 6. This CDR3 spans 15 amino acids. Here the CDR3 reads CASSRDRGLSTEAFF. CDR3 bases: TGTGCCAGCAGCCGGGACAGGGGGTTGAGCACTGAAGCTTTCTTT. Combining the CDR3 with reference TRBV7-2 and TRBJ1-1 gives the whole variable domain GAGVSQSPSNKVTEKGKDVELRCDPISGHTALYWYRQSLGQGLEFLIYFQGNSAPDKSGLPSDRFSAERTGGSVSTLTIQRTQQEDSAVYLCASSRDRGLSTEAFFGQGTRLTVV.

This sequence joins TRBV6-2 or TRBV6-3 and TRBJ2-7; 9 nucleotides match TRBD2. Germline lookup yields CDR1 MNHEY and CDR2 SVGEGT. This CDR3 region has 15 residues. After removal of 5 bases from V and 6 bases from J, the junction contained 11 bases not matched to a gene. In DNA form, the CDR3 reads TGTGCCAGCAGTCTGCGGGAGGGGAAGGCTTTCGAGCAGTACTTC. It specifies CASSLREGKAFEQYF.

The sample holds one count of this clone. This chain uses TRBV2 with TRBJ1-5; the match to TRBD1 covers 9 bases. Germline loops: CDR1 SNHLY, CDR2 FYNNEI. The CDR3 runs to 15 residues. J was trimmed by 4 bases and V by 6 bases; bases with no gene match: 7. CDR3: CASSGQGIRNQPQHF. The CDR3 coding sequence is TGTGCCAGCAGCGGACAGGGGATTCGAAATCAGCCCCAGCATTTT. Supplemented by reference TRBV2 and TRBJ1-5, the full variable domain reads EPEVTQTPSHQVTQMGQEVILRCVPISNHLYFYWYRQILGQKVEFLVSFYNNEISEKSEIFDDQFSVERPDGSNFTLKIRSTKLEDSAMYFCASSGQGIRNQPQHFGDGTRLSIL.

The chain carries TRBV4-2 and TRBJ2-3; D possibly corresponds to TRBD1 (6 bases). V was cut by 4 bases and J by 0 bases, with 8 bases left in between. CDR3 length equals 14 residues. Germline lookup yields CDR1 LGHNA and CDR2 YNFKEQ. For the CDR3, the DNA is TGTGCCAGCAGCCCTGGACAGAGCACAGATACGCAGTATTTT. The encoded protein is CASSPGQSTDTQYF.

This clone is a singleton in its sample. The CDR3, as DNA: TGTGCCAGCAGCCCAAGGGGAACGGCTAACACTGAAGCTTTCTTT. It yields the protein CASSPRGTANTEAFF. The chain carries TRBV7-9 and TRBJ1-1; TRBD1 might be the D (5 bases). Germline CDR1 SEHNR, CDR2 FQNEAQ (reference sequence). Trimming removed 5 bases at V and 2 bases at J, with 15 bases between. The CDR3 contains 15 residues.

The genes are TRBV3-1 (or the pseudogene TRBV3-2) and TRBJ1-2, with 8 bases lining up with TRBD1. From germline, CDR1 is LGHDT and CDR2 YNNKEL (reference sequence). Trimming at V came to 3 bases and at J to 7 bases, leaving 19 bases not matched to a gene. The CDR3 runs 18 residues. For the CDR3, the DNA is TGTGCCAGCAGCCAGGACCCATCGGCCGGGACAGGTCTGCGTGGCTACACCTTC. This sequence encodes CASSQDPSAGTGLRGYTF.

The rearrangement uses TRBV20-1 and TRBJ2-7; D ambiguous. V was pared by 5 bases and J by 4 bases, with 9 bases between. The CDR3 runs to 11 residues. The V gene's germline CDR1 is DFQATT and CDR2 SNEGSKA (reference sequence). CDR3: CSAYHEYEQYF. CDR3 DNA sequence: TGCAGTGCTTACCACGAGTACGAGCAGTACTTC.

The chain has TRBV5-1 and TRBJ2-5; D is unclear. This CDR3 has 13 residues. With 0 bases removed from V and 1 base from J, the gap between germline ends came to 4 bases. CDR1 is SGHRS and CDR2 is YFSETQ in the germline V gene. CDR3 loop: CASSLGSQETQYF. In DNA, the CDR3 is TGCGCCAGCAGCTTGGGGAGCCAAGAGACCCAGTACTTC.

This chain uses TRBV19 with TRBJ1-1; 10 bases agree with TRBD1. The germline V gene encodes CDR1 LNHDA and CDR2 SQIVND (reference sequence). The V segment lost 5 bases and the J segment 5 bases; nucleotides outside the gene matches: 17. This CDR3 spans 18 amino acids. CDR3 protein: CASSGDYRQGARWTEAFF. CDR3 DNA: TGTGCCAGTAGTGGGGACTATAGACAGGGGGCGCGTTGGACTGAAGCTTTCTTT.

The gene calls are TRBV3-1 (or the pseudogene TRBV3-2) and TRBJ1-3, with D possibly being TRBD1 (5 bases). Germline loops: CDR1 LGHDT, CDR2 YNNKEL (reference sequence). This CDR3 contains 18 residues. V shed 4 bases and J shed 2 bases, with 21 bases lying between them. In nucleotides, the CDR3 is TGTGCCAGCAGCCTCCGTTCAAACGGCGGGGCGGCTGGAAACACCATATATTTT. This gives the protein CASSLRSNGGAAGNTIYF.

This rearrangement joins TRBV3-1 (or the pseudogene TRBV3-2) to TRBJ1-1; 7 bases fit TRBD1. The CDR3 spans 14 residues. The V gene end was trimmed by 6 bases and the J gene end by 0 bases; junction bases not matched to a gene: 4. Per the germline V gene, CDR1 is LGHDT and CDR2 is YNNKEL (reference sequence). The CDR3 DNA sequence: TGTGCCAGCAGTCCGACAGGGATGAACACTGAAGCTTTCTTT. Translated, it gives CASSPTGMNTEAFF.

This rearrangement joins TRBV7-2 to TRBJ1-6, with 9 bases fitting TRBD1. The CDR3 sequence is 19 residues long. Germline trimming cut 1 base from V and 2 bases from J; bases unmatched to any gene: 9. CDR1 and CDR2 from the germline V gene are SGHTA and FQGNSA. CDR3 DNA sequence: TGTGCCAGCAGCTTAGGTGGGACAGGGTATGATCCCTATAATTCACCCCTCCACTTT. This translates into CASSLGGTGYDPYNSPLHF.

This sequence joins TRBV7-9 and TRBJ1-2; no definite D call. Trimming cost V 6 bases and J 3 bases, with 20 bases left between them. In germline, CDR1 is SEHNR, CDR2 FQNEAQ (reference sequence). The CDR3 contains 16 residues. For the CDR3, the DNA is TGTGCCAGCAGTCTCGCCTCCCCACTAGGAGACTATGGCTACACCTTC. It specifies CASSLASPLGDYGYTF.

This clone was found once. The J gene is TRBJ2-7, the V gene TRBV7-9, with 9 bases fitting TRBD1. CDR3 length: 14 amino acids. J lost 5 bases, V lost 0 bases, and 2 bases had no gene match. Germline V gene lookup returns CDR1 SEHNR and CDR2 FQNEAQ (reference sequence). The CDR3 coding sequence is TGTGCCAGCAGCTTAGCGGGGACAGGGAACGAGCAGTACTTC. Protein sequence: CASSLAGTGNEQYF.

This CDR3 reads CASSLSPAYEQYF. The CDR3 DNA reads as TGTGCCAGCAGCCTCAGTCCCGCCTACGAGCAGTACTTC. The chain links TRBV7-2 to TRBJ2-7; D remains unclear. Germline values: CDR1 SGHTA, CDR2 FQGNSA. V was clipped by 5 bases and J by 2 bases, with 10 bases between them. The CDR3 contains 13 residues. The variable domain in full, with the rest retrieved from reference TRBV7-2 and TRBJ2-7, is GAGVSQSPSNKVTEKGKDVELRCDPISGHTALYWYRQSLGQGLEFLIYFQGNSAPDKSGLPSDRFSAERTGGSVSTLTIQRTQQEDSAVYLCASSLSPAYEQYFGPGTRLTVT.

The chain has TRBV14 and TRBJ2-3; 9 nucleotides align to TRBD2. The germline V gene has CDR1 SGHDN and CDR2 FVKESK. The CDR3 totals 14 residues. After removal of 4 bases from V and 2 bases from J, the junction contained 1 base not matched to a gene. CDR3 in amino acids: CASSPSGDTDTQYF. The CDR3 DNA follows: TGTGCCAGCAGCCCTAGCGGGGACACAGATACGCAGTATTTT.